Below, one T cell receptor beta chain is given with its context. The antigen is undetermined. Produced via immunoSEQ multiplex PCR; TCRdb's table is partial and in-frame only. The profile covers over 65,000 clones, with around 90% appearing a single time and approximately 7% taken by the ten largest. Trimming stripped 3 bases from V and 8 bases from J, with 17 bases between. This CDR3 is 14 amino acids long. Germline CDR1 and CDR2: SGDLS and YYNGEE. The sample comes from a study of identifying expanded T cells in peripheral blood. Overall study results and limits: Around 1.2 clones differed between technical replicates, versus approximately 16 and 20 over time. Variance in clone template counts between approximately two-week samples significantly increased with total template count across all healthy donors.

During the collection period, no donor immune events like infections were recorded. Sequencing was carried out using blood. The clonotype was recovered from a person aged 18 to 75 in good health. The chain links TRBV9 to TRBJ1-2, with a tentative D call TRBD1 (6 bases). CDR3 residues: CASSADGQFFGYTF. The CDR3 DNA is TGTGCCAGCAGCGCTGACGGACAGTTCTTCGGCTACACCTTC. Filled out from reference TRBV9 and TRBJ1-2, the complete variable domain reads DSGVTQTPKHLITATGQRVTLRCSPRSGDLSVYWYQQSLDQGLQFLIQYYNGEERAKGNILERFSAQQFPDLHSELNLSSLELGDSALYFCASSADGQFFGYTFGSGTRLTVV.